This TCR beta chain was identified in a study of regulatory T cells in long-lasting Graves disease. Regarding the study as a whole: Newly diagnosed Graves' patients had higher TCR diversity than persistent ones.

The authors built TCR beta libraries using iRepertoire HTBI primers and Arm-PCR of CDR3 regions. A single record per CDR3 protein comes from TCRdb applying MiXCR to the multiplex PCR reads. Of some 460,000 distinct CDR3 sequences in the sample, about 16% were seen once. Indicated time point: newly diagnosed GD, antithyroid drugs for less than 3 months. Researchers made the TCR library from RNA that was extracted from PBMCs. Graves' disease diagnosis used American Thyroid Association guidelines. The sample holds many counts of this clonotype. Its antigen is unidentified. CDR1 is SGHAT, CDR2 FQNNGV, per germline. The CDR3 contains 15 residues. Trimming took 1 base from V and 0 from J, leaving 7 bases between them. The same data also contributed to another study, on T cells in Graves' hyperthyroidism and ophthalmopathy.

The material sequenced was peripheral blood mononuclear cells (PBMCs), taken at new diagnosis, from a patient treated with antithyroid drugs. This sequence was found in a man aged 40-50 years with Graves disease. The gene calls are TRBV11-2 and TRBJ1-3, with D perhaps TRBD1 (5 bases). DNA of the CDR3: TGTGCCAGCAGCTTAGCCAGGGTCTCTGGAAACACCATATATTTT. Translating it yields CASSLARVSGNTIYF.